Sequencing of this TCR beta chain was carried out in a study of cytomegalovirus exposure and HLA in healthy donors. Whole-study results and caveats: The study designated fewer than 200 TCR beta chains cytomegalovirus-associated. Being productive about 87% or about 30% of the time was typical of most TCR beta V segments in an earlier analysis. A likely sequencing artifact accounted for one observed cluster of highly shared sequence variants.

The PCR made use of 60 Vbeta and 13 Jbeta primers. The protocol was immunoSEQ multiplex PCR, while the TCRdb copy is restricted to in-frame clones and leaves out a portion. The table has some 150,000 clones, approximately 80% seen once. Germline lookup yields CDR1 LNHDA and CDR2 SQIVND (reference sequence). The junction had 20 bases not matched to a gene; V was cut back by 9 bases and J by 7 bases. This CDR3 is built from 17 residues. A note on this clone: Its target is not known.

Participants comprised healthy donors of bone marrow. The chain links TRBV19 to TRBJ1-4; 7 bases map to TRBD1. The clonotype comes from a woman between 50 and 59 years old in good health and CMV-seropositive. Specimen: PBMCs. The CDR3 region is CASSSPTGRGWTEKLFF. CDR3 DNA: TGTGCCAGCAGTTCTCCGACAGGGAGAGGATGGACTGAAAAACTGTTTTTT.